A single TCR beta chain is shown here with its context. This entry belongs to a study of T cell changes during pregnancy in multiple sclerosis. CDR1 is SGHVS, CDR2 FNYEAQ, per germline. The CDR3 extends over 14 amino acids. Trimming shortened V by 5 bases and J by 4 bases, and 14 bases separated the two germline ends. Profiled with immunoSEQ multiplex PCR; TCRdb holds only in-frame clones, not every one. This sample has roughly 110,000 clones, with about 94% found just once. Sequencing was performed on peripheral blood, taken in the third trimester of pregnancy. The rearrangement joins TRBV7-6 to TRBJ2-5; D is possibly TRBD2 (5 bases). The source is a female donor with multiple sclerosis, enrolled in a pregnancy study. In DNA form, the CDR3 reads TGTGCCAGCAGCCCCCTCGGACGGGGAGAGACCCAGTACTTC. Translation gives CASSPLGRGETQYF. Looking up the rest from reference TRBV7-6 and TRBJ2-5 gives the full variable domain: GAGVSQSPRYKVTKRGQDVALRCDPISGHVSLYWYRQALGQGPEFLTYFNYEAQQDKSGLPNDRFSAERPEGSISTLTIQRTEQRDSAMYRCASSPLGRGETQYFGPGTRLLVL.